Following are 8 T cell receptor beta chains from one sample sequenced in a study of graft-versus-host responses after intestinal transplantation. Here immunoSEQ multiplex PCR was the method, and the copy in TCRdb shows in-frame clones only, minus some. Of about 80,000 clones in the sample, about 92% were seen once. The specimen was PBMCs, collected 98 days after intestinal transplantation. The source is a human patient who received an intestinal transplant, so some T cells may come from the graft donor.

The chain employs TRBV6-5 and TRBJ1-4, with a possible D match to TRBD1 (5 bases). Trimming stripped 6 bases from V and 5 bases from J, with 10 bases between. Germline CDR1 is MNHEY and CDR2 is SVGAGI. This CDR3 region has 13 residues. The CDR3 here is CASSLGPNEKLFF. The CDR3 DNA reads TGTGCCAGCAGCCTGGGACCGAATGAAAAACTGTTTTTT.

The V gene is TRBV10-3, the J gene TRBJ2-7; the match to TRBD1 covers 9 bases. This CDR3 spans 14 amino acids. V shed 4 bases and J 3 bases; nucleotides not matched to a gene: 4. Germline V gene sequence: CDR1 ENHRY, CDR2 SYGVKD. The CDR3 region is CAISARDRDYEQYF. CDR3 nucleotide sequence: TGTGCCATCAGTGCCCGGGACAGGGACTACGAGCAGTACTTC.

The chain is built from TRBV5-6 and TRBJ1-4; 9 nucleotides align to TRBD1. V shed 2 bases, J shed 8 bases, and the junction held 4 bases outside the gene matches. There are 14 residues in the CDR3. CDR1 is SGHDT and CDR2 is YYEEEE in the germline V gene. The CDR3, as DNA: TGTGCCAGCAGCTTACAGGGGGCAGGGGAAAAACTGTTTTTT. This gives the protein CASSLQGAGEKLFF.

This clone appeared a few times. The gene calls are TRBV5-6 and TRBJ2-5, with D perhaps TRBD1 (6 bases). The V end was cut by 4 bases, the J end by 0 bases, with 13 bases between. This CDR3 has 15 residues. Germline V gene lookup returns CDR1 SGHDT and CDR2 YYEEEE. The CDR3 DNA reads as TGTGCCAGCAGCCCACATACAGGGAACCAAGAGACCCAGTACTTC. Amino acid sequence: CASSPHTGNQETQYF.

The chain uses TRBV7-9 and TRBJ2-7, with D unclear. This CDR3 spans 13 amino acids. Germline assignment: CDR1 SEHNR and CDR2 FQNEAQ (reference sequence). Deletions cut 5 bases from V and 3 bases from J, with 11 bases between. The CDR3 protein is CASSLQDIYEQYF. Written as DNA, the CDR3 is TGTGCCAGCAGCCTCCAAGACATCTACGAGCAGTACTTC. Together with reference TRBV7-9 and TRBJ2-7, the CDR3 gives the full variable domain: DTGVSQNPRHKITKRGQNVTFRCDPISEHNRLYWYRQTLGQGPEFLTYFQNEAQLEKSRLLSDRFSAERPKGSFSTLEIQRTEQGDSAMYLCASSLQDIYEQYFGPGTRLTVT.

The rearrangement links TRBV9 to TRBJ2-3, with 10 bases matching TRBD2. Germline V gene data show CDR1 as SGDLS and CDR2 as YYNGEE. V was pared by 4 bases and J by 2 bases, with 4 bases of the junction left unmatched. The CDR3 runs to 15 residues. CDR3 bases: TGTGCCAGCAGCCCCAGCGGGGGGGCCACAGATACGCAGTATTTT. Its translation: CASSPSGGATDTQYF.

The chain recombines TRBV5-1 with TRBJ1-4; TRBD1 is a possible D gene (6 bases). Trimming left V 3 bases short and J 4 bases short, with 16 bases between. The V gene's germline CDR1 is SGHRS and CDR2 YFSETQ. The CDR3 has 16 amino acids. CDR3 DNA sequence: TGCGCCAGCAGCTCCGGACAGACCCTTTTTAATGAAAAACTGTTTTTT. It is translated as CASSSGQTLFNEKLFF.

The chain joins TRBV5-1 to TRBJ2-5; the match to TRBD1 covers 8 bases. Germline CDR1 reads SGHRS; CDR2 reads YFSETQ. There are 16 residues in the CDR3. The trim removed 4 bases at V and 5 bases at J, leaving 13 bases unmatched. CDR3 protein: CASSQWFEWTGETQYF. The CDR3 bases are TGCGCCAGCAGCCAGTGGTTTGAATGGACAGGGGAGACCCAGTACTTC. Full variable domain (remainder filled in from reference TRBV5-1 and TRBJ2-5): KAGVTQTPRYLIKTRGQQVTLSCSPISGHRSVSWYQQTPGQGLQFLFEYFSETQRNKGNFPGRFSGRQFSNSRSEMNVSTLELGDSALYLCASSQWFEWTGETQYFGPGTRLLVL.